The T cell receptor (beta chain) under discussion was sequenced for a study of OX40 agonist ivuxolimab in advanced cancers. Trimming removed 6 bases at V and 7 bases at J, with 22 bases between. CDR1 and CDR2 (germline): SNHLY, FYNNEI. The CDR3 is 16 amino acids. Sequenced by immunoSEQ multiplex PCR; TCRdb stores in-frame clones only, minus some. In the table there are approximately 100,000 clones, about 83% of which are singletons. Individuals having autoimmune disease history or systemic immunosuppression were not enrolled. The rearrangement joins TRBV2 to TRBJ2-1; TRBD1 is a possible D gene (6 bases). Sequencing was performed on CD4+ or CD8+ T cells sorted from blood, taken in a trial of the OX40 agonist ivuxolimab. The sequence came from an adult with an advanced solid tumor such as melanoma, head and neck, liver or kidney cancer. This CDR3 reads CASSATGTRARNEQFF. The DNA of the CDR3 is TGTGCCAGCAGCGCCACCGGGACAAGGGCTCGGAATGAGCAGTTCTTC.